This T cell receptor (beta chain) was documented in a study of human T cells and chemical hapten exposure. As for the study in general: The study sensitized with 2% DPC on a 2 cm by 2 cm patch of upper inner arm skin. TCR yields differed between samples (mainly from small differences in pooled library volume).

Regarding time point: patch test 3, about 24 weeks after DPC sensitization. Treatment meaning: therapeutic diphenylcyclopropenone sensitization with weekly scalp DPC. The CDR3 is 13 residues long. Per the germline V gene, CDR1 is MNHEY and CDR2 is SVGAGI. V was clipped by 2 bases and J by 3 bases; unmatched bases: 1. How the authors handled the data: Samples had a median of around 100,000 TCRs, ranging about 20,000 to 690,600. TCRdb re-analysed the RACE reads in MiXCR, keeping a single row per CDR3 protein. These V and J calls are TCRdb output, not the study's own analysis. The sample contains about 97,000 distinct CDR3 sequences, 25% to 30% of which appear only once.

The clonotype originates from a man aged 35 to 55 with alopecia areata. Some clones in this sample may be carry-over from other donors' samples. The rearrangement links TRBV6-5 to TRBJ2-7; TRBD1 aligns across 7 bases. The specimen was whole blood, collected in connection with sensitization to the hapten diphenylcyclopropenone (DPC). In nucleotides, the CDR3 is TGTGCCAGCAGTTACAGGGACAGCTACGAGCAGTACTTC. Residues: CASSYRDSYEQYF.